This TCR beta chain was identified during a study of graft-versus-host responses after intestinal transplantation. Germline values: CDR1 MDHEN, CDR2 SYDVKM. The CDR3 extends over 18 amino acids. V was clipped by 10 bases and J by 0 bases, with 28 bases between them. In regard to this clone: What it binds is unknown.

The assay was immunoSEQ multiplex PCR, and TCRdb's table has in-frame clones only and misses some. The sample records some 110,000 clones, roughly 92% being singletons. The rearrangement uses TRBV28 and TRBJ2-7, with a possible D match to TRBD2 (6 bases). Material: unstimulated CD4+ T cells sorted from spleen or lymph node cells, obtained before transplant. The TCR sequence derives from a human donor who was the organ donor for an intestinal transplant. CDR3 amino acids: CATEFRRVGAGSSYEQYF. The CDR3 DNA reads TGTGCCACCGAGTTTAGGCGGGTGGGAGCGGGCAGCTCCTACGAGCAGTACTTC. Variable domain in full (rest from reference TRBV28 and TRBJ2-7): DVKVTQSSRYLVKRTGEKVFLECVQDMDHENMFWYRQDPGLGLRLIYFSYDVKMKEKGDIPEGYSVSREKKERFSLILESASTNQTSMYLCATEFRRVGAGSSYEQYFGPGTRLTVT.